Following are 3 T cell receptor beta chains from one sample sequenced in a study of T cells of healthy individuals. TCRdb called the 5' RACE reads again in MiXCR, with one record for every CDR3 protein. The data show about 53,000 distinct CDR3 sequences, roughly 14% seen once. These receptors originate from a human donor in good health.

The rearrangement joins TRBV27 to TRBJ2-1; no reliable D call. V was shortened by 0 bases and J by 13 bases, with 13 bases between the two germline ends. The germline V gene encodes CDR1 MNHEY and CDR2 SMNVEV (reference sequence). The length of the CDR3 is 13 residues. The CDR3 sequence: CASSLSSTLRQFF. For the CDR3, the DNA is TGTGCCAGCAGTTTATCATCGACCCTTAGACAGTTCTTC.

This clonotype was recorded at least ten times. The V call is TRBV20-1, the J call TRBJ2-3; no clear D gene. In germline, CDR1 is DFQATT, CDR2 SNEGSKA (reference sequence). Trimming left V 6 bases short and J 3 bases short, with 19 bases between. The CDR3 runs 15 residues. The CDR3 region is CSAINVVAGTDTQYF. CDR3 sequence (DNA): TGCAGTGCCATAAACGTGGTAGCTGGGACAGATACGCAGTATTTT.

This clonotype was seen many times. The chain joins TRBV19 to TRBJ1-1, with TRBD1 matching 7 bases. Trimming took 3 bases from V and 4 from J; bases not matched to a gene: 5. From germline, CDR1 is LNHDA and CDR2 SQIVND (reference sequence). The CDR3 length is 14 residues. Written as DNA, the CDR3 is TGTGCCAGTAGTATTAACGCAGGGGGCACTGAAGCTTTCTTT. Protein sequence: CASSINAGGTEAFF.